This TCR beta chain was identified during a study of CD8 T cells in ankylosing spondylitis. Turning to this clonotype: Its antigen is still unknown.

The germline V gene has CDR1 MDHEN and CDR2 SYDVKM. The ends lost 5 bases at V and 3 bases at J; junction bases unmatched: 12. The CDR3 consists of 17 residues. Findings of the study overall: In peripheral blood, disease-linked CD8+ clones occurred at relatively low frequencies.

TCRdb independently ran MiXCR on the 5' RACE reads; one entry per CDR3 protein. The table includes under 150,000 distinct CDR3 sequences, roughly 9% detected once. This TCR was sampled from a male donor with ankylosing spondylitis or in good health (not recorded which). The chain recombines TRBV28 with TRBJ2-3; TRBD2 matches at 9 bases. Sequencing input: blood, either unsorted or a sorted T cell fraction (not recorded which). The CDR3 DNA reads TGTGCCAGCAGTCGAGATAGCGGGAGTAAGGAGACAGATACGCAGTATTTT. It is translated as CASSRDSGSKETDTQYF.